The sequence of this T cell receptor (beta chain) was determined in a study of cytomegalovirus exposure and HLA in healthy donors. V was clipped by 4 bases and J by 11 bases; unmatched bases: 15. CDR3 length equals 15 residues. The germline gives CDR1 SGHDT, CDR2 YYEEEE. 13 Jbeta primers and 60 Vbeta primers were used for the PCR. The table came from immunoSEQ multiplex PCR; TCRdb's copy has only in-frame clones and leaves some out. The sample consists of a few hundred thousand clones, under 80% of them appearing once. The chain is built from TRBV5-6 and TRBJ2-5; TRBD1 matches 9 bases. The clonotype comes from a female donor in good health and CMV-seronegative. Sequencing was performed on PBMCs. CDR3 region: CASSLPGQGQQEQYF. In DNA, the CDR3 is TGTGCCAGCAGCCTGCCGGGACAGGGACAACAGGAGCAGTACTTC.